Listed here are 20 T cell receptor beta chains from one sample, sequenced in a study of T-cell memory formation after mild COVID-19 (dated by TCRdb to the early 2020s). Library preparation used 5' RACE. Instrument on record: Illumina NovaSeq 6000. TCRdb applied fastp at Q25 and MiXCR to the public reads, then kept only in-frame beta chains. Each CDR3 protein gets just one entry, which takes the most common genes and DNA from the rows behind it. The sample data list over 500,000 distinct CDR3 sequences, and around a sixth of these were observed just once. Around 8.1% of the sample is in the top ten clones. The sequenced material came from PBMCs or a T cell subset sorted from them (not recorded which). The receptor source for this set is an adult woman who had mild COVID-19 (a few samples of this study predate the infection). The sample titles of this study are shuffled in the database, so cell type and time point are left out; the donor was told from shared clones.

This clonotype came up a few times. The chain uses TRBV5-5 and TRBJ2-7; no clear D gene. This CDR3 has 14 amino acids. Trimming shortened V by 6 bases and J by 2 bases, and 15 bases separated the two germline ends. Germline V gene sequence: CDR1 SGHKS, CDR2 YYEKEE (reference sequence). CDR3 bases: TGTGCCAGCAACTCTGTAGGGTATACCTACGAGCAGTACTTC. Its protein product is CASNSVGYTYEQYF.

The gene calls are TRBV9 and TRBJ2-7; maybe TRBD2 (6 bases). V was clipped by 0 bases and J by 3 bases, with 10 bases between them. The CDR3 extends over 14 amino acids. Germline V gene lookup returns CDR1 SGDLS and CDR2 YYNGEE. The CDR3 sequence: CASSVESSGYEQYF. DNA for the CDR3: TGTGCCAGCAGCGTAGAGAGTAGCGGCTACGAGCAGTACTTC.

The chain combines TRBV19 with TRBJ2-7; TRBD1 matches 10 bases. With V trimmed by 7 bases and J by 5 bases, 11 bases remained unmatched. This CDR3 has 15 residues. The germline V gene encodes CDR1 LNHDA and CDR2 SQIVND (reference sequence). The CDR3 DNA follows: TGTGCCAGTACTCCCTTCGGGACAGGGGTCCACGAGCAGTACTTC. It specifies CASTPFGTGVHEQYF.

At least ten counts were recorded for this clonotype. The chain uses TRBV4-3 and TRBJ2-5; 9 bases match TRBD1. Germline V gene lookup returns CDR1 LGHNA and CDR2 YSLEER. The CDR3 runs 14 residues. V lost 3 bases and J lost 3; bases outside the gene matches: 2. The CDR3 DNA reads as TGCGCCAGCAGCCAGGGACAGGGTGAAGAGACCCAGTACTTC. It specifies CASSQGQGEETQYF.

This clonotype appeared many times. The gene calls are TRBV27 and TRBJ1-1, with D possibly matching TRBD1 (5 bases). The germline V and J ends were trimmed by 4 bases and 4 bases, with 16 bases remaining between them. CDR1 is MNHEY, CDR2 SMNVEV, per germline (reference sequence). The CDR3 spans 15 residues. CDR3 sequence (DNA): TGTGCCAGCAGTTCGCCTCATATGGGGGTCACTGAAGCTTTCTTT. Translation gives CASSSPHMGVTEAFF.

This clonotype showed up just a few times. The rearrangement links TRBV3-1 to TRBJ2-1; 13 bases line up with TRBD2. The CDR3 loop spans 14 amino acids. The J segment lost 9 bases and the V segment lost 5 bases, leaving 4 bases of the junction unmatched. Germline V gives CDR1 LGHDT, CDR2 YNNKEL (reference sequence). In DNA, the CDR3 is TGTGCCAGCAGCTGGACTAGCGGGAGCTCTGAGCAGTTCTTC. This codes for CASSWTSGSSEQFF.

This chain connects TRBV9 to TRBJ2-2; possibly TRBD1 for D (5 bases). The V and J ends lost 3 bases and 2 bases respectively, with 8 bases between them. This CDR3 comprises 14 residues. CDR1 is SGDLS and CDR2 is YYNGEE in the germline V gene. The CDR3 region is CASSARVNTGELFF. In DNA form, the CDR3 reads TGTGCCAGCAGCGCCAGGGTTAACACCGGGGAGCTGTTTTTT.

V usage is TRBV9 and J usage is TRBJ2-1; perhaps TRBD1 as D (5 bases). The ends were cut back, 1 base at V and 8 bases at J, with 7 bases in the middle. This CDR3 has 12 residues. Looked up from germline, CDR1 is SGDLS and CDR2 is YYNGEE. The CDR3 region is CASSVQGYEQFF. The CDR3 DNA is TGTGCCAGCAGCGTACAGGGCTATGAGCAGTTCTTC.

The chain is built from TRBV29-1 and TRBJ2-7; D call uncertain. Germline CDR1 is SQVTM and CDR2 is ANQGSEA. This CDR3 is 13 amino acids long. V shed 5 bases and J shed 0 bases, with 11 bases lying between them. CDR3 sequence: CSVRDVSSYEQYF. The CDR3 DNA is TGCAGCGTTCGAGACGTAAGCTCCTACGAGCAGTACTTC.

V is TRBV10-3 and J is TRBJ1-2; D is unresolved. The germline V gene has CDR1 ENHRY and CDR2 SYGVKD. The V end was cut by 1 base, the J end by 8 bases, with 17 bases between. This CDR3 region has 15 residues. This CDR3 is CAISELGTRPEGYTF. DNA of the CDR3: TGTGCCATCAGTGAGTTGGGCACCAGACCGGAGGGCTACACCTTC.

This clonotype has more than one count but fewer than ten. For the CDR3, the DNA is TGTGCCAGCAGTTTAGACAGCGACACAGATACGCAGTATTTT. Translating it yields CASSLDSDTDTQYF. The chain has TRBV12-3 or TRBV12-4 and TRBJ2-3; D is unclear. The V gene lost 1 base and the J gene lost 2 bases, with 7 bases spanning the gap. This CDR3 comprises 14 residues.

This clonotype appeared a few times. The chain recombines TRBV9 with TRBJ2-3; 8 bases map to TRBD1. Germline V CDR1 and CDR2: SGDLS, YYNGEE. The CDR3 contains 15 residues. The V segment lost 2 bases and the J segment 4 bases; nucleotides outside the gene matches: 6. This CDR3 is CASSVRTGSADTQYF. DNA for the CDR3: TGTGCCAGCAGCGTCCGGACAGGGTCAGCAGATACGCAGTATTTT.

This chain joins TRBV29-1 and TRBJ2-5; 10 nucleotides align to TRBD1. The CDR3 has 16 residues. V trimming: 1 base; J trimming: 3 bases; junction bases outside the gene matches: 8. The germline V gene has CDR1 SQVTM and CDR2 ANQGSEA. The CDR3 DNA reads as TGCAGCGTTGAAGGGACAGGGGGACGGGTTAAAGAGACCCAGTACTTC. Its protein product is CSVEGTGGRVKETQYF.

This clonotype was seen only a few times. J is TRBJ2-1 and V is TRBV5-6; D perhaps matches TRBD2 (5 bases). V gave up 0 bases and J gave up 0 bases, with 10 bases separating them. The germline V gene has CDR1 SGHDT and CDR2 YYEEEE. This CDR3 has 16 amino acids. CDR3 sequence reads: CASSLGTALSYNEQFF. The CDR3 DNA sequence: TGTGCCAGCAGCTTGGGGACTGCTCTCTCCTACAATGAGCAGTTCTTC.

The CDR3 reads CASSPPAGLGSPLHF. In DNA form, the CDR3 reads TGTGCCAGCTCACCCCCCGCAGGCCTGGGTTCACCCCTCCACTTT. The chain joins TRBV18 to TRBJ1-6, with D hard to call. This CDR3 region has 15 residues. Trimming removed 3 bases from V and 9 bases from J, with 15 bases in between. The germline CDR1 and CDR2 sequences are KGHSH and LQKENI.

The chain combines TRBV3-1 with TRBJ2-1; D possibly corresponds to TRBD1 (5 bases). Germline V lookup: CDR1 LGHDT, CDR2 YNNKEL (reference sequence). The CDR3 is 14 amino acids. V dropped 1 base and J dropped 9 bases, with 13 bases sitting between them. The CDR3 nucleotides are TGTGCCAGCAGCCAAGTTGTCAGGGAAGGTGAGCAGTTCTTC. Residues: CASSQVVREGEQFF.

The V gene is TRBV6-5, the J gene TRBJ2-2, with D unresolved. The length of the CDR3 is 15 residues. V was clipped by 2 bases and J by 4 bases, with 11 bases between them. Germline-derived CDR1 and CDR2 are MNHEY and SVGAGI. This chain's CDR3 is CASSYLQMRTGELFF. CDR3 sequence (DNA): TGTGCCAGCAGTTACCTCCAGATGCGCACCGGGGAGCTGTTTTTT.

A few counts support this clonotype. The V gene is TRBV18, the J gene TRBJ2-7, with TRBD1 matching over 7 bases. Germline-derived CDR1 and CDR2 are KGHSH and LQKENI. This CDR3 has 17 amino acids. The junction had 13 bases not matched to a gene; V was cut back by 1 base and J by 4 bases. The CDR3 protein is CASSPQHGTVGIYEQYF. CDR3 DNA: TGTGCCAGCTCACCACAACATGGGACAGTAGGTATTTACGAGCAGTACTTC.

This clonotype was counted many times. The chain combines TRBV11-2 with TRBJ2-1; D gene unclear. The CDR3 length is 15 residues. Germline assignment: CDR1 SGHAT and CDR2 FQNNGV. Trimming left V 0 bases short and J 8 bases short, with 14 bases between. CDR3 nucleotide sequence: TGTGCCAGCAGCTTAGATCCGGTATCTTGGGATGAGCAGTTCTTC. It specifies CASSLDPVSWDEQFF.

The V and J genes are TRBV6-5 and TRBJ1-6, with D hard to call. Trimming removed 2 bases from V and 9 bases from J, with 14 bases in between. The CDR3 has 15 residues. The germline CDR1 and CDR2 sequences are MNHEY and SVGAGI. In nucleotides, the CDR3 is TGTGCCAGCAGTTACGACGGCCAGGTCTCTTCACCCCTCCACTTT. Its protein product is CASSYDGQVSSPLHF.